A selection of T cell receptor beta chains follows, all from one sample in a study of T cell changes during pregnancy in multiple sclerosis. The protocol was immunoSEQ multiplex PCR, while the TCRdb copy is restricted to in-frame clones and leaves out a portion. The table includes roughly 47,000 clones, 70% to 90% detected once. The specimen was CD4+ T cells from peripheral blood mononuclear cells, collected after pregnancy. The source is a female donor with multiple sclerosis, enrolled in a pregnancy study. Each CDR3 is given with its conserved first and last residue. D genes are given only for firm matches. A clone size is listed for some rows: how often the clone was seen (once, few, many), or a class if it is expanded.

abundance	v_gene	d_gene	j_gene	CDR3nt	CDR3aa
.	TRBV5-5	.	TRBJ2-7	TGTGCCAGCAGCCCGAGCTCCTACGAGCAGTACTTC	CASSPSSYEQYF
.	TRBV6-5	TRBD1	TRBJ1-2	TGTGCCAGCAGTTACGACAGGGCCTATGGCTACACCTTC	CASSYDRAYGYTF
.	TRBV27	.	TRBJ2-5	TGTGCCAGCAGTCCACATGGGACTGCAGAGACCCAGTACTTC	CASSPHGTAETQYF
once	TRBV5-5	TRBD2	TRBJ2-3	TGTGCCAGCAGCCATAGCGGGAGGGCCATAGATACGCAGTATTTT	CASSHSGRAIDTQYF
.	TRBV2	TRBD1	TRBJ1-4	TGTGCCAGCAGACAGGGGGCGAATAATGAAAAACTGTTTTTT	CASRQGANNEKLFF
.	TRBV29-1	.	TRBJ1-2	TGCAGCGCCGGTGCAGGGGTTGGTGGCTACACCTTC	CSAGAGVGGYTF
.	TRBV19	TRBD1	TRBJ2-2	TGTGCCAGTAGGGGGACAGGAGACACCGGGGAGCTGTTTTTT	CASRGTGDTGELFF
.	TRBV5-1	TRBD1	TRBJ1-1	TGCGCCAGCAGCTTGGTTGGACAGGGGGACACTGAAGCTTTCTTT	CASSLVGQGDTEAFF
.	TRBV19	TRBD1	TRBJ2-1	TGTGCCAGTAGTATGAGCCGGGACAGAGACAATGAGCAGTTCTTC	CASSMSRDRDNEQFF
.	TRBV6-4	.	TRBJ2-2	TGTGCCAGCAGGAGGGATTTCGACACCGGGGAGCTGTTTTTT	CASRRDFDTGELFF
.	TRBV7-2	.	TRBJ1-2	TGTGCCAGCAGCTTAGTGGAGGGAGGCTATGGCTACACCTTC	CASSLVEGGYGYTF
.	TRBV30	TRBD1	TRBJ2-7	TGTGCCTGGAGTGTACGACAGGGATACGAGCAGTACTTC	CAWSVRQGYEQYF
.	TRBV5-1	.	TRBJ2-3	TGCGCCAGCAGCATACAGGATTTCACAGATACGCAGTATTTT	CASSIQDFTDTQYF
.	TRBV28	.	TRBJ2-4	TGTGCCAGCACCTCATTGAGCAATTCGCAGGGACTAAACATTCAGTACTTC	CASTSLSNSQGLNIQYF
.	TRBV11-2	TRBD1	TRBJ2-5	TGTGCCAGCAGCAGGGACAGCCAAGAGACCCAGTACTTC	CASSRDSQETQYF
.	TRBV5-6	TRBD1	TRBJ1-2	TGTGCCAGCAGCATTCCGACAGGGGGCTTAAACTATGGCTACACCTTC	CASSIPTGGLNYGYTF
.	TRBV5-4	.	TRBJ2-5	TGTGCCAGCAGCTTCAGGACAGCCCCGACCCAGTACTTC	CASSFRTAPTQYF
.	TRBV2	.	TRBJ1-6	TGTGCCAGCAAAATCGCAACAGATAATTCACCCCTCCACTTT	CASKIATDNSPLHF
.	TRBV2	.	TRBJ1-1	TGTGCCAGCAGGGGAGGGGAGAACACTGAAGCTTTCTTT	CASRGGENTEAFF
.	TRBV30	.	TRBJ2-3	TGTGCCTGGAGTGCCAAAACTGCGGCCGGTACGCAGTATTTT	CAWSAKTAAGTQYF
once	TRBV6-5	.	TRBJ1-2	TGTGCCAGCAGTTACTCGGCGGACAGAGTGCGCTACACCTTC	CASSYSADRVRYTF
.	TRBV5-5	TRBD1	TRBJ1-2	TGTGCCAGCAGCATAATGTCCGGGACAGGTGCCGATGGCTACACCTTC	CASSIMSGTGADGYTF
.	TRBV6-5	.	TRBJ2-2	TGTGCCAGCAGTTATGTGGGCAGCTATTACACCGGGGAGCTGTTTTTT	CASSYVGSYYTGELFF
.	TRBV28	.	TRBJ1-2	TGTGCCAGCAGGGGGGCCGGACAGTCCTATGGCTACACCTTC	CASRGAGQSYGYTF
.	TRBV19	TRBD1	TRBJ2-3	TGTGCCAGTAGTGATCCGGGACAGGGAGTAGATACGCAGTATTTT	CASSDPGQGVDTQYF
once	TRBV12-5	TRBD2	TRBJ2-3	TGTGCTAGTGGCCCCAAGCGGGAGCGCACAGATACGCAGTATTTT	CASGPKRERTDTQYF
.	TRBV11-3	.	TRBJ2-5	TGTGCCAGCAGCTTAGACGGACAGAACCAAGAGACCCAGTACTTC	CASSLDGQNQETQYF
.	TRBV7-2	.	TRBJ2-2	TGTGCCAGCAGCTTCGGCGGACTGAACACCGGGGAGCTGTTTTTT	CASSFGGLNTGELFF
once	TRBV7-2	.	TRBJ2-5	TGTGCCAGCGGGGGGGGCGCGGTAGGAGTAGGAGAGACCCAGTACTTC	CASGGGAVGVGETQYF
.	TRBV10-3	.	TRBJ2-7	TGTGCCATCAGTCGGGAACAGGGTGGGGAGCAGTACTTC	CAISREQGGEQYF
.	TRBV20-1	.	TRBJ2-7	TGCAGTGCAGCGGACCACGAGCAGTACTTC	CSAADHEQYF
.	TRBV19	TRBD1	TRBJ1-2	TGTGCCAGTAGTACCACCGGGACAGGGGGTAAAAACTATGGCTACACCTTC	CASSTTGTGGKNYGYTF
.	TRBV12-2	.	TRBJ2-2	TGTGCAAGTCGCTCCAGACTAGCGTTCGCCTGCGGGGAGCTGTTTTTT	CASRSRLAFACGELFF
.	TRBV4-1	.	TRBJ1-6	TGCGCCAGCAGCCTCCTAGCTAGTAATTCACCCCTCCACTTT	CASSLLASNSPLHF
.	TRBV30	.	TRBJ1-1	TGTGCCTGGAGTCCCGACGGGGAGAACACTGAAGCTTTCTTT	CAWSPDGENTEAFF
.	TRBV4-2	.	TRBJ2-7	TGTGCCAGCAGCCAAGTTCTATCGAGGGTCTCAGGGCAGTACTTC	CASSQVLSRVSGQYF
.	TRBV5-1	TRBD2	TRBJ2-7	TGCGCCAGCAGTACGGGCGGGAGACCCTACGAGCAGTACTTC	CASSTGGRPYEQYF
.	TRBV6-6	.	TRBJ2-3	TGTGCCAGCAGTTTCCCCCCCGGCACAGATACGCAGTATTTT	CASSFPPGTDTQYF
.	TRBV5-1	.	TRBJ2-3	TGCGCCAGCAGCTTGGCCGAAGCAGGGGCCACAGATACGCAGTATTTT	CASSLAEAGATDTQYF
.	TRBV9	TRBD2	TRBJ2-1	TGTGCCAGCAGCGTAACGGGAGGTGCCTACAATGAGCAGTTCTTC	CASSVTGGAYNEQFF
.	TRBV25-1	.	TRBJ2-3	TGTGCCAGCAGTGAATCCGATGGCCGCACAGATACGCAGTATTTT	CASSESDGRTDTQYF
.	TRBV6-6	TRBD1	TRBJ1-4	TGTGCCAGCAGTCCGATGGGACAGGGAGAGGAAAAACTGTTTTTT	CASSPMGQGEEKLFF
.	TRBV27	TRBD1	TRBJ2-7	TGTGCCAGCAGTATACCAGGGGGCGCGGGGGAGCAGTACTTC	CASSIPGGAGEQYF
.	TRBV11-2	TRBD1	TRBJ2-1	TGTGCCAGCACCTCCTTGGGACAGGTAAAAGGGGTCTTC	CASTSLGQVKGVF
.	TRBV5-4	.	TRBJ1-1	TGTGCCAGCAGGCAGCAGGGGAACACTGAAGCTTTCTTT	CASRQQGNTEAFF
.	TRBV29-1	TRBD1	TRBJ1-1	TGCAGCGGCCGACAGGGGAGGGTCACTGAAGCTTTCTTT	CSGRQGRVTEAFF
.	TRBV6-6	TRBD1	TRBJ2-7	TGTGCCAGCAGTTACTCACAGGGGGCTGGCTACGAGCAGTACTTC	CASSYSQGAGYEQYF
.	TRBV5-1	TRBD2	TRBJ2-3	TGCGCCAGCAGCTTGGCTGCGGGAGCCGATACGCAGTATTTT	CASSLAAGADTQYF
.	TRBV7-7	TRBD2	TRBJ2-2	TGTGCCAGCAGCCGGACTAGGGGTTCGGCCACCGGGGAGCTGTTTTTT	CASSRTRGSATGELFF
.	TRBV30	.	TRBJ2-2	TGTGCCTGGAGACCGGGGTACACCGGGGAGCTGTTTTTT	CAWRPGYTGELFF